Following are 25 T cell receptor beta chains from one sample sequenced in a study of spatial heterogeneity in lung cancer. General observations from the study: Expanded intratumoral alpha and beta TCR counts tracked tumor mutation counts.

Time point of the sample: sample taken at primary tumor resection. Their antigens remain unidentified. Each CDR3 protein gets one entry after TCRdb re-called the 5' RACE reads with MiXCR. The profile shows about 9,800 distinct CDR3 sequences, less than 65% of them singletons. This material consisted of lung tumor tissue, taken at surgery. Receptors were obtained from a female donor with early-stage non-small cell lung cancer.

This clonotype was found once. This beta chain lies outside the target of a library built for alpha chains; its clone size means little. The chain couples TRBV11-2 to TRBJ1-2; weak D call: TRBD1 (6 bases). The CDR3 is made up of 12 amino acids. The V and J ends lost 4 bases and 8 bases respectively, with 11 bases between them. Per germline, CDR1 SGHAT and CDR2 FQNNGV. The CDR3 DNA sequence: TGTGCCAGCAGCTCCTACAGGGCAGGCTACACCTTC. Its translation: CASSSYRAGYTF.

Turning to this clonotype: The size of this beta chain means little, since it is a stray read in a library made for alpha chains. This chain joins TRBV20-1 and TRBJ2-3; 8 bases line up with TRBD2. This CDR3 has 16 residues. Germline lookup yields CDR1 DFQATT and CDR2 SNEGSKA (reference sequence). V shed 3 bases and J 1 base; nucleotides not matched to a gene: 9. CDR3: CSASDAGGLGTDTQYF. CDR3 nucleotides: TGCAGTGCTAGCGATGCGGGGGGCCTAGGCACAGATACGCAGTATTTT.

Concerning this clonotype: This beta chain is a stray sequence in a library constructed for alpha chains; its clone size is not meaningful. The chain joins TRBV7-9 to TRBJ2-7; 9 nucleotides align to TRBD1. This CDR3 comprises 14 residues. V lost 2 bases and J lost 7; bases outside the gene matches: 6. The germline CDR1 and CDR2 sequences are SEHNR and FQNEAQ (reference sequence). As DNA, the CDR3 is TGTGCCAGCAGCTTAATCGGGACAGGGTCGGAGCAGTACTTC. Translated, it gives CASSLIGTGSEQYF.

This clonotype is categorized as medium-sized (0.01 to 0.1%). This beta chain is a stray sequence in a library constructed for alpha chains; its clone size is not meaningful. This CDR3 is CASSYTGQDNEQFF. The CDR3 nucleotides read TGTGCCAGCAGTTACACGGGACAGGACAATGAGCAGTTCTTC. The genes are TRBV6-5 and TRBJ2-1; 8 positions match TRBD1. Per the germline V gene, CDR1 is MNHEY and CDR2 is SVGAGI. This CDR3 has 14 residues. Germline trimming cut 2 bases from V and 5 bases from J; bases unmatched to any gene: 2.

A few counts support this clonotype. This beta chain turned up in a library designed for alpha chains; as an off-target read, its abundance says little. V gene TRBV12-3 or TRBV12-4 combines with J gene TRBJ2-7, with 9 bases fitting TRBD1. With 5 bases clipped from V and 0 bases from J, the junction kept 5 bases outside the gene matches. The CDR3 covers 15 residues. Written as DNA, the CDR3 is TGTGCCAGCAGTGGACAGGGGACCTTCTCCTACGAGCAGTACTTC. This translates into CASSGQGTFSYEQYF.

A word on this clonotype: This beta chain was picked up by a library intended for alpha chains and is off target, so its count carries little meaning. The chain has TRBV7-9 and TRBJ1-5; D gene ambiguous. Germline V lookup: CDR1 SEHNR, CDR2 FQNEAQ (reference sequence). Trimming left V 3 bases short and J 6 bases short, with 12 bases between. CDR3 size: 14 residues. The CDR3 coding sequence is TGTGCCAGCAGCTTGGACGGAGGTAGTCAGCCCCAGCATTTT. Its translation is CASSLDGGSQPQHF.

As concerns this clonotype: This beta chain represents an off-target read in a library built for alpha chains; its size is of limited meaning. The CDR3 loop is CASSYPSEAFF. The CDR3 DNA follows: TGTGCCAGCAGTTATCCCAGTGAAGCTTTCTTT. The chain joins TRBV6-2 or TRBV6-3 to TRBJ1-1; D is uncertain. This CDR3 spans 11 amino acids. The V end lost 3 bases, the J end lost 7 bases, and 6 bases lay between the germline ends. Per germline, CDR1 MNHEY and CDR2 SVGEGT.

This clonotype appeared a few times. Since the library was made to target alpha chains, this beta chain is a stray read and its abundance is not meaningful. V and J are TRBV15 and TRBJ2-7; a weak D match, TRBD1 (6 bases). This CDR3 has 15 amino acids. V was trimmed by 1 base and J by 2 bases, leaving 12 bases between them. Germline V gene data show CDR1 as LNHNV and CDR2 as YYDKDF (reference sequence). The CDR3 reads CATSRGRDTTYEQYF. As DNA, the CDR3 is TGTGCCACCAGCAGAGGTCGGGACACTACCTACGAGCAGTACTTC. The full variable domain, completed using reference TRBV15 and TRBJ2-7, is DAMVIQNPRYQVTQFGKPVTLSCSQTLNHNVMYWYQQKSSQAPKLLFHYYDKDFNNEADTPDNFQSRRPNTSFCFLDIRSPGLGDTAMYLCATSRGRDTTYEQYFGPGTRLTVT.

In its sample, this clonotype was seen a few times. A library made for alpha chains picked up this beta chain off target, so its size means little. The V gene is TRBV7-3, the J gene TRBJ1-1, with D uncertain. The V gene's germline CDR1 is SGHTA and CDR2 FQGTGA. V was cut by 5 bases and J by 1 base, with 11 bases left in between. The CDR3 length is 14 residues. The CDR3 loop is CASSLHGQNTEAFF. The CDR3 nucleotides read TGTGCCAGCAGCCTACATGGGCAGAACACTGAAGCTTTCTTT.

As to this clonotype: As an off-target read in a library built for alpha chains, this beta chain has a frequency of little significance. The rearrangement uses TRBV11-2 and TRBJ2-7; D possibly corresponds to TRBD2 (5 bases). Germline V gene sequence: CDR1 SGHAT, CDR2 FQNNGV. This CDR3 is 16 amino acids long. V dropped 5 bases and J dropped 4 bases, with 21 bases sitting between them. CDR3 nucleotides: TGTGCCAGCAGCCCCGACCACAGCCGTCCGGGATACGAGCAGTACTTC. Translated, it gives CASSPDHSRPGYEQYF.

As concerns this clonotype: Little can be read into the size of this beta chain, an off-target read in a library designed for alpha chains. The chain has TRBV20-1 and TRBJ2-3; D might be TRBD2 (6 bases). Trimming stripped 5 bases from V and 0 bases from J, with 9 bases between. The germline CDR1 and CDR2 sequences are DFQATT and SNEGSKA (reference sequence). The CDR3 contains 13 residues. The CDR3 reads CSARDSSTDTQYF. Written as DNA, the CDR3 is TGCAGTGCTCGGGACTCTAGCACAGATACGCAGTATTTT.

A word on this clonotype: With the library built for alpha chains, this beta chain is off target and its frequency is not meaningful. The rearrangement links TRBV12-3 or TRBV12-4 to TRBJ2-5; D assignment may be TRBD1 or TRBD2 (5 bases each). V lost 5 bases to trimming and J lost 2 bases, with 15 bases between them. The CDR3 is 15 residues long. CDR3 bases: TGTGCCAGCAGTGGGTCGATGGGACCTCAAGAGACCCAGTACTTC. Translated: CASSGSMGPQETQYF.

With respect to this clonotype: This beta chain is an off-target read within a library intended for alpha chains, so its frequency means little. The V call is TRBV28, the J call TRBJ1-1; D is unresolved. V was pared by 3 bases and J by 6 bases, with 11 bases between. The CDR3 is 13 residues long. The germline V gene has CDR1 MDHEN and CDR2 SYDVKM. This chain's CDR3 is CASSFAARAEAFF. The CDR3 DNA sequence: TGTGCCAGCAGTTTTGCGGCGAGGGCTGAAGCTTTCTTT.

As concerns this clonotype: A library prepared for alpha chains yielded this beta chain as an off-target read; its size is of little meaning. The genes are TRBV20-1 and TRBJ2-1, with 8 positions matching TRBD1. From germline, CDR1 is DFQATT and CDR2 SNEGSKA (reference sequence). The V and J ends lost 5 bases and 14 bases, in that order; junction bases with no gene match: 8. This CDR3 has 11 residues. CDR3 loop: CSAPRRGQEFF. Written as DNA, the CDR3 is TGCAGTGCTCCCCGTAGGGGACAGGAGTTCTTC.

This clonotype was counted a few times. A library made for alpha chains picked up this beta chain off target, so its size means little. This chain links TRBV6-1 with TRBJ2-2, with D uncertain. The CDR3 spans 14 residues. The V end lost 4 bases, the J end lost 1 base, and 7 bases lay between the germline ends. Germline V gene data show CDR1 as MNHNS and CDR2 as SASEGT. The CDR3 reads CASSGRQNTGELFF. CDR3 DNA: TGTGCCAGCAGTGGCAGACAGAACACCGGGGAGCTGTTTTTT.

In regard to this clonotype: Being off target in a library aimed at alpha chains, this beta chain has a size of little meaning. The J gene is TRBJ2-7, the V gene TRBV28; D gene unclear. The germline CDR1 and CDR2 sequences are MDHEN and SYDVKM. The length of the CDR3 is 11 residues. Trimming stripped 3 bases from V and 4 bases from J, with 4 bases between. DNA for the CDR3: TGTGCCAGCAGTTTTCGGTACGAGCAGTACTTC. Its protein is CASSFRYEQYF.

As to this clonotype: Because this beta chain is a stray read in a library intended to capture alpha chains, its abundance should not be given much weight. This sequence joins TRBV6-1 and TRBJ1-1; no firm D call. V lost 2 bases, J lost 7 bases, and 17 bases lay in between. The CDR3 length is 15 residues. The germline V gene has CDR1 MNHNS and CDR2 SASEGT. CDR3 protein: CASSEIRAAGLEAFF. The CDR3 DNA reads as TGTGCCAGCAGTGAAATACGGGCAGCTGGCCTTGAAGCTTTCTTT.

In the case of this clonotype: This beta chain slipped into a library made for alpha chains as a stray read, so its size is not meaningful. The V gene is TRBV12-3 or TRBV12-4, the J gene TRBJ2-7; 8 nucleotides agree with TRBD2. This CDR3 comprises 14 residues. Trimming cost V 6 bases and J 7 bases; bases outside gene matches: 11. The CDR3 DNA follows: TGTGCCAGCAGCCCCCGGACTAGCCGATGGGAGCAGTACTTC. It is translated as CASSPRTSRWEQYF.

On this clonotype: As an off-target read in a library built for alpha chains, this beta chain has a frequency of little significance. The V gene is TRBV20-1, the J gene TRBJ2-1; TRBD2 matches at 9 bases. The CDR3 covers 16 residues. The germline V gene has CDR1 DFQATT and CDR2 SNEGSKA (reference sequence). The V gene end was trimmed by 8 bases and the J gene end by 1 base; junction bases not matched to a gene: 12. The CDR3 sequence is CSTFGLAGVSYNEQFF. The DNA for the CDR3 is TGCAGTACCTTCGGGTTAGCGGGGGTATCCTACAATGAGCAGTTCTTC.

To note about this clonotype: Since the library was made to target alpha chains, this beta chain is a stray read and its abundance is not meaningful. This chain's CDR3 is CASSPRGNTEAFF. The CDR3, as DNA: TGTGCCAGCAGCCCCCGGGGCAACACTGAAGCTTTCTTT. The rearrangement links TRBV6-5 to TRBJ1-1; D perhaps matches TRBD1 (5 bases). The germline CDR1 and CDR2 sequences are MNHEY and SVGAGI. CDR3 size: 13 residues. The V and J ends lost 6 bases and 2 bases respectively, with 10 bases between them.

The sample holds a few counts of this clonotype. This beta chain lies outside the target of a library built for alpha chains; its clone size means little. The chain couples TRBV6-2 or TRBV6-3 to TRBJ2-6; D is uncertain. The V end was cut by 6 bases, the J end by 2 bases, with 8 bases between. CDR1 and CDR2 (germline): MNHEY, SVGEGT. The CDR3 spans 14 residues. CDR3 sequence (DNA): TGTGCCAGCAGGGTTTCGCCTGGGGCCAACGTCCTGACTTTC. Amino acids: CASRVSPGANVLTF.

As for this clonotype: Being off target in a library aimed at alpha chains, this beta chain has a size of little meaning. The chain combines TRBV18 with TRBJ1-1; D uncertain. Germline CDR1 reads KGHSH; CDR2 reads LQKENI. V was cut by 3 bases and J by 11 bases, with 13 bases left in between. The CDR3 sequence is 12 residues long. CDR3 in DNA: TGTGCCAGCTCACCTGGAGGGCCAAGGGCTTTCTTT. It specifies CASSPGGPRAFF. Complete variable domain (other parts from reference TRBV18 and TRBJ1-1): NAGVMQNPRHLVRRRGQEARLRCSPMKGHSHVYWYRQLPEEGLKFMVYLQKENIIDESGMPKERFSAEFPKEGPSILRIQQVVRGDSAAYFCASSPGGPRAFFGQGTRLTVV.

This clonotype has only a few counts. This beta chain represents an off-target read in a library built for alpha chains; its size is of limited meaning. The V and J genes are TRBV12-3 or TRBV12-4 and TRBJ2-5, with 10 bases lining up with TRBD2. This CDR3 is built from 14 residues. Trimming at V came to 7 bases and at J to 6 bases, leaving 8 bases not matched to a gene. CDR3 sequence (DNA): TGTGCCAGCACGCAGCGGGGGGGCGACAAGACCCAGTACTTC. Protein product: CASTQRGGDKTQYF.

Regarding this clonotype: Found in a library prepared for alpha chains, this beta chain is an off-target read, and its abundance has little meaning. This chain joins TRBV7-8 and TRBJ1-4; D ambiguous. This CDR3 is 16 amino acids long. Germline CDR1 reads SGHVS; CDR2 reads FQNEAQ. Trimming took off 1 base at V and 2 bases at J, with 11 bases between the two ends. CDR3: CASSLVSGSTNEKLFF. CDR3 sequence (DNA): TGTGCCAGCAGCTTAGTTTCCGGCTCGACTAATGAAAAACTGTTTTTT. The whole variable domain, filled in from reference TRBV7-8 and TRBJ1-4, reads GAGVSQSPRYKVAKRGQDVALRCDPISGHVSLFWYQQALGQGPEFLTYFQNEAQLDKSGLPSDRFFAERPEGSVSTLKIQRTQQEDSAVYLCASSLVSGSTNEKLFFGSGTQLSVL.

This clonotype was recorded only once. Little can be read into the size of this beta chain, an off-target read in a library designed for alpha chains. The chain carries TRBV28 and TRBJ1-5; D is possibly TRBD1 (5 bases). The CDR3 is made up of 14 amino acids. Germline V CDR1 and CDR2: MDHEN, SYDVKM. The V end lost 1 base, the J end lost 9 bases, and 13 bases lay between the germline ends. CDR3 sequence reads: CASSLLWGTGPQHF. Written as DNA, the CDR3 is TGTGCCAGCAGTTTATTGTGGGGCACGGGGCCCCAGCATTTT.